This TCR beta chain was recorded in a study of response to subunit inactivated influenza vaccine. Points from the study as a whole: The authors offered the suggestion that each seasonal influenza vaccination recruits few new T cells.

This clonotype has a handful of counts. Its antigen is unidentified. V lost 5 bases and J lost 0; bases outside the gene matches: 12. The CDR3 loop spans 19 amino acids. CDR1 and CDR2 from the germline V gene are SGHAT and FQDESV (reference sequence). One entry per CDR3 protein results from TCRdb running MiXCR on the RT-PCR reads. Of some 500,000 distinct CDR3 sequences listed, about 25% are singletons. The sequences come from CD4+ T cells sorted from PBMCs, collected around 5 days after vaccination. The genes are TRBV11-1 and TRBJ2-1; 11 positions agree with TRBD2. The sequence came from a man in his fifties or sixties who received an inactivated influenza vaccine. CDR3: CASSKRLAGRRSSYNEQFF. CDR3 sequence (DNA): TGTGCCAGCAGCAAGCGACTAGCGGGACGAAGGTCCTCCTACAATGAGCAGTTCTTC. The full variable domain, rest sourced from reference TRBV11-1 and TRBJ2-1, is EAEVAQSPRYKITEKSQAVAFWCDPISGHATLYWYRQILGQGPELLVQFQDESVVDDSQLPKDRFSAERLKGVDSTLKIQPAELGDSAMYLCASSKRLAGRRSSYNEQFFGPGTRLTVL.